Each of the 11 T cell receptor beta chains below was sequenced from the same sample in a study of CD8+CD57+ T cells in acquired aplastic anemia. Using genomic DNA as the template, TCR beta VDJ and CDR3 profiling was carried out. In TCRdb, the reads were re-called with MiXCR into one record per CDR3 protein. The table shows approximately 170,000 distinct CDR3 sequences, with around 59% occurring only once. The sequenced material came from sorted CD4+, CD8+, or CD8+CD57+ T cells (not recorded which) from PBMCs. The receptors here all came from a human donor in good health, serving as a control.

This clonotype has at least ten counts. This sequence joins TRBV12-3 or TRBV12-4 and TRBJ2-4, with TRBD2 matching 8 bases. Trimming took 5 bases from V and 8 from J; bases not matched to a gene: 11. CDR3 length: 15 residues. The CDR3 loop reads CASSPTAGGGDIQYF. DNA of the CDR3: TGTGCCAGCAGTCCAACCGCCGGGGGGGGAGACATTCAGTACTTC.

This chain joins TRBV5-4 and TRBJ1-1, with TRBD1 identical over 8 bases. With V trimmed by 3 bases and J by 8 bases, 3 bases remained unmatched. This CDR3 region has 12 residues. Per the germline V gene, CDR1 is SGHNT and CDR2 is YYREEE (reference sequence). The CDR3 sequence: CASSSGTGEAFF. CDR3 coding DNA: TGTGCCAGCAGCTCCGGGACAGGCGAAGCTTTCTTT.

The chain combines TRBV20-1 with TRBJ1-1; D uncertain. Trimming left V 1 base short and J 0 bases short, with 9 bases between. The CDR3 has 14 residues. Germline CDR1 reads DFQATT; CDR2 reads SNEGSKA (reference sequence). CDR3 coding DNA: TGCAGTGCTAGAGGTACAGCGATGAACACTGAAGCTTTCTTT. Translating gives CSARGTAMNTEAFF.

J is TRBJ1-2 and V is TRBV20-1; a possible D gene is TRBD1 (6 bases). The CDR3 extends over 12 amino acids. The germline V gene has CDR1 DFQATT and CDR2 SNEGSKA (reference sequence). The V and J ends lost 5 bases and 6 bases respectively, with 13 bases between them. The DNA of the CDR3 is TGCAGTGCTCCCGACAGGCTAGATGGCTACACCTTC. Translating it yields CSAPDRLDGYTF.

V is TRBV20-1 and J is TRBJ2-7, with D hard to call. The CDR3 covers 11 residues. CDR1 is DFQATT and CDR2 is SNEGSKA in the germline V gene (reference sequence). V lost 3 bases to trimming and J lost 6 bases, with 9 bases between them. DNA for the CDR3: TGCAGTGCTAGTTCATTAACCGAGCAGTACTTC. Translating it yields CSASSLTEQYF.

This clonotype showed up many times. The chain combines TRBV5-6 with TRBJ1-6; D possibly corresponds to TRBD1 (5 bases). The CDR3 spans 15 residues. From germline, CDR1 is SGHDT and CDR2 YYEEEE. V was cut by 2 bases and J by 1 base, with 7 bases left in between. The CDR3 coding sequence is TGTGCCAGCAGCTTCCGGGGGTCCTATAATTCACCCCTCCACTTT. Its translation: CASSFRGSYNSPLHF.

V gene TRBV6-5 combines with J gene TRBJ2-7; 10 positions agree with TRBD1. The CDR3 runs to 17 residues. Germline CDR1 MNHEY, CDR2 SVGAGI. The junction had 7 bases not matched to a gene; V was cut back by 2 bases and J by 0 bases. CDR3 sequence (DNA): TGTGCCAGCAGTTACCTCCCCGGGACAGGGGTCTCCTACGAGCAGTACTTC. This translates into CASSYLPGTGVSYEQYF.

This clonotype was found many times. The chain links TRBV4-1 to TRBJ2-2; TRBD1 matches at 8 bases. Losses at the gene ends were 0 bases for V and 6 bases for J; bases not matched to a gene: 12. Germline V CDR1 and CDR2: MGHRA, YSYEKL. CDR3 length: 18 amino acids. CDR3 region: CASSQDWSGQGAAGELFF. In DNA, the CDR3 is TGCGCCAGCAGCCAAGATTGGAGTGGGCAGGGGGCAGCCGGGGAGCTGTTTTTT.

This clonotype was recorded at least ten times. The V gene is TRBV6-5, the J gene TRBJ1-4; D may be TRBD1 (5 bases). The V end was cut by 2 bases, the J end by 5 bases, with 12 bases between. CDR1 is MNHEY, CDR2 SVGAGI, per germline. The CDR3 spans 15 residues. The CDR3 spells CASSYAGRKNEKLFF. The CDR3 DNA sequence: TGTGCCAGCAGTTACGCGGGACGGAAGAATGAAAAACTGTTTTTT.

The genes are TRBV7-2 and TRBJ2-5, with D perhaps matching TRBD1 (6 bases). Germline lookup yields CDR1 SGHTA and CDR2 FQGNSA. The CDR3 consists of 14 residues. With 1 base removed from V and 3 bases from J, the gap between germline ends came to 9 bases. For the CDR3, the DNA is TGTGCCAGCAGCTTAGGGGGGCGGAAAGAGACCCAGTACTTC. Translating it yields CASSLGGRKETQYF.

This clonotype has more than one count but fewer than ten. The J gene is TRBJ2-7, the V gene TRBV27; perhaps TRBD2 as D (5 bases). Germline CDR1 is MNHEY and CDR2 is SMNVEV (reference sequence). With 5 bases removed from V and 0 bases from J, the gap between germline ends came to 23 bases. CDR3 length: 18 amino acids. CDR3 in DNA: TGTGCCAGCAGTCATAGCCCCCAAGGGCTGGGGAGCTCCTACGAGCAGTACTTC. Protein sequence: CASSHSPQGLGSSYEQYF.